A selection of T cell receptor beta chains follows, all from one sample in a study of cytomegalovirus exposure and HLA in healthy donors. Sequencing used immunoSEQ multiplex PCR; TCRdb keeps in-frame clones, though not all of them. Counted here are about 140,000 clones, less than 85% occurring once; the ten biggest clones make up approximately 8.8%. Sequenced sample: PBMCs. Receptor source: a woman aged 45 to 65 in good health and CMV-seropositive. Each CDR3 is given with its conserved first and last residue. The D gene is left open where the match is weak. Only some rows state a clone size, as once, few, many or a class for expanded clones.

j_call clone_size v_call d_call cdr3_nt cdr3_aa
TRBJ2-2 . TRBV5-1 TRBD2 TGCGCCAGCACCCAACGGGGCGGGGGGGCCGACGGGGAGCTGTTTTTT CASTQRGGGADGELFF
TRBJ2-7 once TRBV7-7 . TGTGCTAGCAGCTTAGGTGCGGGGCCCTCCTACGAGCAGTACTTC CASSLGAGPSYEQYF
TRBJ1-2 once TRBV15 . TGTGCCACCAGCAGAGATCAACTACCCTATGGCTACACCTTC CATSRDQLPYGYTF
TRBJ1-5 . TRBV29-1 . TGCAGCGTTGGGCAGGCCAATCAGCCCCAGCATTTT CSVGQANQPQHF
TRBJ1-2 . TRBV7-8 TRBD1 TGTGCCAGCACCCGGGGGGACAGGCAGGACTATGGCTACACCTTC CASTRGDRQDYGYTF
TRBJ1-2 once TRBV28 TRBD1 TGTGCCAGCAGTTCCGGGACAGGGGTCCCCACTAACTATGGCTACACCTTC CASSSGTGVPTNYGYTF
TRBJ1-4 . TRBV19 . TGTGCCAGCACGAGGATGCTTGCAACTAATGAAAAACTGTTTTTT CASTRMLATNEKLFF
TRBJ1-1 few TRBV9 TRBD1 TGTGCCAGCAGCGTAGGGACAGGTCAGAACACTGAAGCTTTCTTT CASSVGTGQNTEAFF
TRBJ1-2 . TRBV28 TRBD1 TGTGCCAGCAGTAGGCCGAGACAGGGTAACTATGGCTACACCTTC CASSRPRQGNYGYTF
TRBJ2-7 . TRBV9 . TGTGCCAGCAGCCCCCATATGGCCAGGTCGTCCTACGAGCAGTACTTC CASSPHMARSSYEQYF
TRBJ2-6 . TRBV2 . TGTGCCAGCAGGGGTAACAGGGCCGGGGCCAACGTCCTGACTTTC CASRGNRAGANVLTF
TRBJ1-4 . TRBV7-2 . TGTGCCAGCAGCCAAGAGACCAGGATGGAAAAACTGTTTTTT CASSQETRMEKLFF
TRBJ2-1 few TRBV7-3 . TGTGCCAGCAGCTTAACGAGTCGCGGGGAGCAGTTCTTC CASSLTSRGEQFF
TRBJ2-2 . TRBV6-1 . TGTGCCAGCAGTGAAAGGCCCCGAGGCACCGGGGAGCTGTTTTTT CASSERPRGTGELFF
TRBJ2-3 . TRBV5-1 TRBD1 TGCGCCAGCAGCTTGTGGGGGGGGACAGGGGCTGATACGCAGTATTTT CASSLWGGTGADTQYF
TRBJ2-5 . TRBV9 . TGTGCCAGCAGCGTAGCTGGAGGGGTCCAAGAGACCCAGTACTTC CASSVAGGVQETQYF
TRBJ2-2 . TRBV15 TRBD1 TGTGCCACCAGCAGTTACAGGGGGATTGGGGCCGGGGAGCTGTTTTTT CATSSYRGIGAGELFF
TRBJ1-1 . TRBV30 . TGTGCCTGGAATCGGAGGACTGAAGCTTTCTTT CAWNRRTEAFF
TRBJ2-3 . TRBV28 TRBD1 TGTGCCAGCAGTAAACCGGGACAGGGAACAGATACGCAGTATTTT CASSKPGQGTDTQYF
TRBJ2-7 few TRBV9 . TGTGCCAGCAGCGTAGGGGGAGAGGCTGGACGGCCAGAGCAGTACTTC CASSVGGEAGRPEQYF
TRBJ1-2 . TRBV30 . TGTGCCTGGAGTGTTGGGGTAACGGGACATTCGACCTTC CAWSVGVTGHSTF
TRBJ1-2 . TRBV4-2 . TGTGCCAGCAGCCAAGATCCCCGACAGAACTATGGCTACACCTTC CASSQDPRQNYGYTF
TRBJ1-3 . TRBV27 . TGTGCCAGCAGTAGGGACTCAAGAGGTGGTGGAAACACCATATATTTT CASSRDSRGGGNTIYF
TRBJ1-4 . TRBV28 TRBD1 TGTGCCAGCAGTTGGGGCCAGGGGGCGTCTAATGAAAAACTGTTTTTT CASSWGQGASNEKLFF
TRBJ1-2 . TRBV7-2 . TGTGCCAGCAGCTCCTTCGAGGGCGGAGGCTACACCTTC CASSSFEGGGYTF
TRBJ2-7 . TRBV7-6 TRBD1 TGTGCCAGCAGCCTAGGGACAGGGTCCGAGCAGTACTTC CASSLGTGSEQYF
TRBJ2-1 . TRBV5-3 . TGTGCCAGAAGACCGGGCGCAGGGGCGTTCTACAATGAGCAGTTCTTC CARRPGAGAFYNEQFF
TRBJ2-7 few TRBV6-5 . TGTGCCAGCAGTTCCCGAGCGGGCGAGCAGTACTTC CASSSRAGEQYF